These 28 T cell receptor beta chains share one sample of origin, sequenced in a study of blood T cell repertoires in COVID-19. Measured with immunoSEQ multiplex PCR; TCRdb has only the in-frame clones, and not every one. The sample contains 20,000 or so clones, approximately 91% of which appear only once. Sequencing was done on a sample of peripheral blood. Receptor source: a man aged 70-80 years with active COVID-19.

This chain joins TRBV10-1 and TRBJ1-1, with 9 nucleotides matching TRBD1. CDR1 is WNHNN and CDR2 is SYGVQD in the germline V gene (reference sequence). The CDR3 runs to 17 residues. Unmatched junction bases numbered 16, after V lost 6 bases and J lost 5 bases. CDR3 bases: TGCGCCAGCAGAACGGACAGGGGCCAGACCAGAAGGACTGAAGCTTTCTTT. Protein: CASRTDRGQTRRTEAFF.

The V gene is TRBV4-2, the J gene TRBJ1-2; TRBD1 is a possible D gene (5 bases). CDR1 and CDR2 from the germline V gene are LGHNA and YNFKEQ. The CDR3 contains 15 residues. Trimming left V 4 bases short and J 0 bases short, with 12 bases between. CDR3 nucleotide sequence: TGTGCCAGCAGCCCCCGGTCAGGGACTAACTATGGCTACACCTTC. This sequence encodes CASSPRSGTNYGYTF.

The chain combines TRBV2 with TRBJ1-1, with 8 bases that match TRBD1. This CDR3 has 15 amino acids. V lost 6 bases to trimming and J lost 4 bases; unmatched junction nucleotides: 10. Germline CDR1 SNHLY, CDR2 FYNNEI. The CDR3 region has the DNA TGTGCCAGCAGCGCCGACAGGGGTGGAGGCACTGAAGCTTTCTTT. It encodes CASSADRGGGTEAFF.

The chain joins TRBV18 to TRBJ1-1; TRBD1 is a possible D gene (6 bases). V was cut by 1 base and J by 5 bases, with 8 bases left in between. The CDR3 is 13 amino acids. Germline loops: CDR1 KGHSH, CDR2 LQKENI. The CDR3 is CASSPQTGTEAFF. The CDR3 DNA follows: TGTGCCAGCTCACCACAGACAGGAACTGAAGCTTTCTTT.

The chain carries TRBV4-1 and TRBJ1-6; 8 bases are shared with TRBD1. Per the germline V gene, CDR1 is MGHRA and CDR2 is YSYEKL. Losses at the gene ends were 3 bases for V and 8 bases for J; bases not matched to a gene: 6. CDR3 length equals 15 residues. The CDR3 here is CASSHADRDDSPLHF. The CDR3 DNA reads as TGCGCCAGCAGCCATGCGGACAGGGATGATTCACCCCTCCACTTT.

In this sample, this clone turned up once. The chain uses TRBV24-1 and TRBJ2-1; 7 positions agree with TRBD2. Germline values: CDR1 KGHDR, CDR2 SFDVKD. CDR3 length: 14 amino acids. After removal of 3 bases from V and 6 bases from J, the junction contained 4 bases not matched to a gene. The chain's CDR3 is CATSDPGTINEQFF. The CDR3 DNA reads TGTGCCACCAGTGATCCCGGGACTATCAATGAGCAGTTCTTC.

This chain joins TRBV5-4 and TRBJ2-2; a possible D gene is TRBD2 (5 bases). Trimming stripped 2 bases from V and 5 bases from J, with 10 bases between. The CDR3 covers 14 residues. Per germline, CDR1 SGHNT and CDR2 YYREEE (reference sequence). CDR3 residues: CASSFRTETGELFF. Written as DNA, the CDR3 is TGTGCCAGCAGCTTCCGGACTGAGACCGGGGAGCTGTTTTTT.

This CDR3 reads CASSQDPGPGTDTQYF. For the CDR3, the DNA is TGTGCCAGCAGCCAAGATCCCGGGCCGGGAACAGATACGCAGTATTTT. V is TRBV3-1 (or the pseudogene TRBV3-2) and J is TRBJ2-3; weak D call: TRBD2 (5 bases). Germline CDR1 reads LGHDT; CDR2 reads YNNKEL (reference sequence). Trimming left V 0 bases short and J 3 bases short, with 13 bases between. The CDR3 runs 16 residues.

This clone has only a few counts. This chain joins TRBV7-9 and TRBJ1-6, with a possible D match to TRBD1 (6 bases). The CDR3 consists of 14 residues. Germline lookup yields CDR1 SEHNR and CDR2 FQNEAQ (reference sequence). V lost 10 bases, J lost 0 bases, and 10 bases lay in between. CDR3 coding DNA: TGTGCCACAGGGGACGGCTCCTATAATTCACCCCTCCACTTT. This codes for CATGDGSYNSPLHF.

The CDR3 DNA follows: TGTGCCAGCAGCTCCCCGGGGCAGGGGGCCAATCAGCCCCAGCATTTT. Its protein product is CASSSPGQGANQPQHF. The chain is built from TRBV7-2 and TRBJ1-5, with TRBD1 matching 8 bases. Per the germline V gene, CDR1 is SGHTA and CDR2 is FQGNSA. Trimming cost V 4 bases and J 3 bases; bases outside gene matches: 8. This CDR3 contains 16 residues.

V and J are TRBV2 and TRBJ1-2; no firm D call. Germline V gives CDR1 SNHLY, CDR2 FYNNEI. V shed 8 bases and J shed 0 bases, with 10 bases lying between them. This CDR3 is built from 13 residues. CDR3 coding DNA: TGTGCCAGCCTAAGGGAGTCTAACTATGGCTACACCTTC. Translation gives CASLRESNYGYTF.

This sequence joins TRBV6-5 and TRBJ1-1; TRBD1 might be the D (6 bases). Germline lookup yields CDR1 MNHEY and CDR2 SVGAGI. The ends were cut back, 5 bases at V and 2 bases at J, with 15 bases in the middle. The CDR3 covers 15 residues. The CDR3 DNA reads as TGTGCCAGCAGTCCCTCCGGGACACCAAACACTGAAGCTTTCTTT. Translating gives CASSPSGTPNTEAFF.

V and J are TRBV4-3 and TRBJ2-7; possibly TRBD1 for D (6 bases). CDR1 and CDR2 from the germline V gene are LGHNA and YSLEER. The length of the CDR3 is 12 residues. V was clipped by 8 bases and J by 5 bases, with 13 bases between them. Written as DNA, the CDR3 is TGCGCCAGCTGGTACAGGGTCGACGAGCAGTACTTC. It encodes CASWYRVDEQYF.

The CDR3 is CASSLPRGTGGRETQYF. Written as DNA, the CDR3 is TGTGCCAGCAGCCTCCCCCGAGGGACAGGGGGCCGAGAGACCCAGTACTTC. V usage is TRBV14 and J usage is TRBJ2-5, with 12 positions matching TRBD1. The CDR3 runs to 17 residues. Losses at the gene ends were 4 bases for V and 4 bases for J; bases not matched to a gene: 10. Germline CDR1 and CDR2: SGHDN and FVKESK.

The chain combines TRBV30 with TRBJ2-4; 10 positions match TRBD2. This CDR3 has 15 amino acids. CDR1 is GTSNPN and CDR2 is SVGIG in the germline V gene (reference sequence). V was clipped by 5 bases and J by 3 bases; unmatched bases: 7. CDR3 DNA: TGTGCCTGGGGTCCGGGGACTAGCGACAAAAACATTCAGTACTTC. Residues: CAWGPGTSDKNIQYF.

This chain joins TRBV4-1 and TRBJ1-1; D is perhaps TRBD1 (5 bases). CDR3 size: 13 residues. The germline V and J ends were trimmed by 4 bases and 4 bases, with 10 bases remaining between them. Germline V lookup: CDR1 MGHRA, CDR2 YSYEKL. CDR3 DNA sequence: TGCGCCAGCAGCCTCCAGGGCAGCACTGAAGCTTTCTTT. It yields the protein CASSLQGSTEAFF.

The chain is built from TRBV28 and TRBJ1-1, with D perhaps TRBD1 (5 bases). V gave up 4 bases and J gave up 4 bases, with 13 bases separating them. Germline V gives CDR1 MDHEN, CDR2 SYDVKM. The CDR3 has 14 amino acids. The CDR3 reads CASSSSGGGTEAFF. CDR3 nucleotides: TGTGCCAGCAGTTCCTCGGGCGGGGGCACTGAAGCTTTCTTT.

The CDR3 is CASSYGWGVNQPQHF. The DNA for the CDR3 is TGTGCCAGCAGTTACGGGTGGGGAGTGAATCAGCCCCAGCATTTT. The rearrangement joins TRBV6-5 to TRBJ1-5; D uncertain. This CDR3 region has 15 residues. Trimming removed 2 bases at V and 4 bases at J, with 12 bases between. Germline loops: CDR1 MNHEY, CDR2 SVGAGI.

V is TRBV10-3 and J is TRBJ2-1; D is perhaps TRBD2 (5 bases). The CDR3 is 12 residues long. V shed 8 bases and J shed 8 bases, with 13 bases lying between them. Germline V CDR1 and CDR2: ENHRY, SYGVKD. The CDR3 here is CAIGLEGDEQFF. In nucleotides, the CDR3 is TGTGCCATCGGGCTAGAGGGAGATGAGCAGTTCTTC.

The rearrangement links TRBV10-3 to TRBJ1-1, with 9 bases fitting TRBD1. Germline lookup yields CDR1 ENHRY and CDR2 SYGVKD. The CDR3 runs 13 residues. The V gene end was trimmed by 6 bases and the J gene end by 5 bases; junction bases not matched to a gene: 4. The CDR3 loop is CAISGTGITEAFF. The CDR3 nucleotides are TGTGCCATCAGCGGGACAGGGATAACTGAAGCTTTCTTT.

This chain links TRBV4-3 with TRBJ2-1, with TRBD2 as a possible D gene (7 bases). The CDR3 sequence is 16 residues long. Trimming took 0 bases from V and 4 from J, leaving 13 bases between them. Germline CDR1 LGHNA, CDR2 YSLEER. This CDR3 is CASSQDRGGRYNEQFF. The DNA for the CDR3 is TGCGCCAGCAGCCAAGATAGGGGGGGACGATACAATGAGCAGTTCTTC.

The V and J genes are TRBV28 and TRBJ1-4; 9 positions match TRBD1. With V trimmed by 6 bases and J by 8 bases, 7 bases remained unmatched. The CDR3 consists of 14 residues. Germline CDR1 MDHEN, CDR2 SYDVKM. CDR3 sequence: CASRTRDRDEKLFF. CDR3 bases: TGTGCCAGCAGGACCCGGGACAGGGACGAAAAACTGTTTTTT.

The chain combines TRBV7-9 with TRBJ1-2, with D perhaps TRBD1 (5 bases). The CDR3 loop spans 15 amino acids. In germline, CDR1 is SEHNR, CDR2 FQNEAQ (reference sequence). The ends were cut back, 0 bases at V and 4 bases at J, with 12 bases in the middle. The chain's CDR3 is CASSLAQGRTYGYTF. The CDR3 nucleotides read TGTGCCAGCAGCTTAGCCCAGGGCAGAACCTATGGCTACACCTTC.

V is TRBV7-3 and J is TRBJ2-2; TRBD1 is a possible D gene (5 bases). Trimming took off 4 bases at V and 1 base at J, with 7 bases between the two ends. The CDR3 is 14 amino acids. Looked up from germline, CDR1 is SGHTA and CDR2 is FQGTGA. The CDR3 nucleotides read TGTGCCAGCAGCTACGGACAGAACACCGGGGAGCTGTTTTTT. The encoded protein is CASSYGQNTGELFF.

This rearrangement joins TRBV27 to TRBJ2-2; TRBD1 is a possible D gene (5 bases). Germline CDR1 is MNHEY and CDR2 is SMNVEV (reference sequence). There are 16 residues in the CDR3. Trimming shortened V by 7 bases and J by 7 bases, and 22 bases separated the two germline ends. In DNA, the CDR3 is TGTGCCAGCACCGAAAATGGGGCTAGTTTTATCGGGGAGCTGTTTTTT. Protein: CASTENGASFIGELFF.

V gene TRBV19 combines with J gene TRBJ2-5; the D gene is possibly TRBD2 (6 bases). Germline V gives CDR1 LNHDA, CDR2 SQIVND (reference sequence). The CDR3 is 15 amino acids. Between the trimmed V and J ends, which lost 7 bases and 7 bases, there was a span of 22 bases. CDR3 in amino acids: CASMSGPVSVGTQYF. In DNA, the CDR3 is TGTGCCAGTATGAGCGGGCCGGTGAGCGTGGGGACCCAGTACTTC.

The rearrangement joins TRBV21-1 to TRBJ1-3. TRBV21-1 represents a pseudogene. The CDR3 is made up of 15 amino acids. CDR3 bases: TGTGCCAGCAGCCCCCGCGGCGGGACTGGAAACACCATATATTTT. Translating gives CASSPRGGTGNTIYF.

The chain uses TRBV3-1 (or the pseudogene TRBV3-2) and TRBJ2-1; D possibly corresponds to TRBD2 (5 bases). Trimming left V 1 base short and J 13 bases short, with 14 bases between. The CDR3 runs 13 residues. Germline assignment: CDR1 LGHDT and CDR2 YNNKEL (reference sequence). The CDR3: CASSQAEAGLQFF. CDR3 coding DNA: TGTGCCAGCAGCCAAGCCGAAGCAGGACTCCAGTTCTTC.